Below, 9 T cell receptor beta chains from the same sample are listed, as sequenced in a study of T cells in localized non-small cell lung cancer. Measured with immunoSEQ multiplex PCR; TCRdb has only the in-frame clones, and not every one. The data hold some 2,400 clones, with 20% to 30% observed a single time. The sample here was lung tumor tissue, taken before any cancer treatment. Receptors originate from a male donor at least 60 years old with stage I lung adenocarcinoma.

This clone was counted a few times. This rearrangement joins TRBV10-2 to TRBJ2-1; D is possibly TRBD1 or TRBD2 (6 bases each). The germline V gene has CDR1 WSHSY and CDR2 SAAADI. The CDR3 totals 16 residues. The V end was cut by 6 bases, the J end by 0 bases, with 15 bases between. The CDR3 region is CASSVGRGVSYNEQFF. DNA for the CDR3: TGCGCCAGCAGCGTCGGAAGGGGGGTCTCCTACAATGAGCAGTTCTTC.

This clone was picked up a small number of times. This chain links TRBV6-8 with TRBJ1-1; 7 bases are a match to TRBD1. The CDR3 is 16 amino acids. Germline V gene data show CDR1 as MNHGY and CDR2 as SAAAGT. J lost 0 bases, V lost 6 bases, and 10 bases had no gene match. CDR3 sequence: CASRLRGIGMNTEAFF. CDR3 coding DNA: TGTGCCAGCAGACTCAGGGGGATCGGGATGAACACTGAAGCTTTCTTT.

By share, this clone ranks as medium-sized. This chain links TRBV6-8 with TRBJ2-1; TRBD2 matches at 7 bases. From germline, CDR1 is MNHGY and CDR2 SAAAGT. This CDR3 has 15 residues. V gave up 4 bases and J gave up 2 bases; unmatched junction bases: 5. The CDR3 spells CASSSLGTTYNEQFF. CDR3 DNA: TGTGCCAGCAGTTCCCTCGGGACTACCTACAATGAGCAGTTCTTC.

This clone was counted only a few times. This sequence joins TRBV6-9 and TRBJ2-3; 9 bases map to TRBD2. The V gene end was trimmed by 8 bases and the J gene end by 2 bases; junction bases not matched to a gene: 5. CDR3 length: 14 amino acids. CDR1 is MNHGY, CDR2 SVAAGI, per germline. CDR3 in amino acids: CASGLAGATDTQYF. In DNA form, the CDR3 reads TGTGCCAGCGGTTTAGCGGGGGCCACAGATACGCAGTATTTT.

The rearrangement links TRBV11-3 to TRBJ1-1; D may be TRBD1 (5 bases). The V gene lost 3 bases and the J gene lost 0 bases, with 11 bases spanning the gap. The germline CDR1 and CDR2 sequences are SGHNT and YENEEA. The CDR3 consists of 15 residues. The DNA of the CDR3 is TGTGCCAGCAGCTTTCAGACAGAGATGAACACTGAAGCTTTCTTT. This sequence encodes CASSFQTEMNTEAFF. Full variable domain (rest looked up from reference TRBV11-3 and TRBJ1-1): EAGVVQSPRYKIIEKKQPVAFWCNPISGHNTLYWYLQNLGQGPELLIRYENEEAVDDSQLPKDRFSAERLKGVDSTLKIQPAELGDSAVYLCASSFQTEMNTEAFFGQGTRLTVV.

V gene TRBV29-1 combines with J gene TRBJ2-3; 7 positions match TRBD2. There are 14 residues in the CDR3. Germline lookup yields CDR1 SQVTM and CDR2 ANQGSEA. The ends lost 1 base at V and 1 base at J; junction bases unmatched: 2. Here the CDR3 DNA reads TGCAGCGTTGAAGTTGCGGGGGGCACAGATACGCAGTATTTT. Its translation: CSVEVAGGTDTQYF.

This rearrangement joins TRBV11-3 to TRBJ1-2, with a tentative D call TRBD1 (6 bases). Germline V CDR1 and CDR2: SGHNT, YENEEA. Trimming stripped 3 bases from V and 8 bases from J, with 22 bases between. CDR3 size: 16 residues. This CDR3 reads CASSFASTGKASGYTF. CDR3 nucleotides: TGTGCCAGCAGCTTTGCTTCTACAGGGAAGGCGTCCGGCTACACCTTC.

This clone qualifies as medium-sized. This sequence joins TRBV6-8 and TRBJ1-3; possibly TRBD1 for D (6 bases). The CDR3 has 16 amino acids. Trimming took 2 bases from V and 4 from J, leaving 15 bases between them. Germline values: CDR1 MNHGY, CDR2 SAAAGT. DNA for the CDR3: TGTGCCAGCAGTTACGACGACAGGACTTCAGGAAACACCATATATTTT. Translation gives CASSYDDRTSGNTIYF.

The table lists this clone with a few counts. V is TRBV6-8 and J is TRBJ1-1, with TRBD1 identical over 7 bases. This CDR3 is built from 17 residues. From germline, CDR1 is MNHGY and CDR2 SAAAGT. V lost 0 bases to trimming and J lost 0 bases; unmatched junction nucleotides: 7. The CDR3 bases are TGTGCCAGCAGTTACTCGAGTCAGGGGGGAGTGAACACTGAAGCTTTCTTT. It codes for CASSYSSQGGVNTEAFF.